These T cell receptor beta chains were read from a single sample in a study of T cells after yellow fever vaccination. TCRdb re-called the 5' RACE reads with MiXCR, one entry per CDR3 protein. The table shows about 130,000 distinct CDR3 sequences, with more than 6.5% occurring only once. This specimen was CD4+ T cells sorted from PBMCs, taken approximately 11 days after the first yellow fever vaccination. Receptors were obtained from a man aged 18 to 29 who received the YFV17D yellow fever vaccine. CDR3s include the opening cysteine and the closing phenylalanine or tryptophan. The order of the fields is D gene, clone size, V gene, J gene, CDR3 protein, CDR3 DNA. A D gene is named only where the DNA matches it firmly. The listing skips clone size in some rows; elsewhere it reads once, few, many or a size class.

d_call: NA
clone_size: many
v_call: TRBV20-1
j_call: TRBJ2-7
cdr3_aa: CSASWNYEQYF
cdr3_nt: TGCAGTGCTAGCTGGAACTACGAGCAGTACTTC

d_call: TRBD1
clone_size: many
v_call: TRBV4-1
j_call: TRBJ2-7
cdr3_aa: CASSLGQGSYEQYF
cdr3_nt: TGCGCCAGCAGCCTGGGACAGGGTTCTTACGAGCAGTACTTC

d_call: TRBD2
clone_size: many
v_call: TRBV10-3
j_call: TRBJ2-2
cdr3_aa: CAIALGRGELTGELFF
cdr3_nt: TGTGCCATCGCCCTCGGGCGGGGGGAACTCACCGGGGAGCTGTTTTTT

d_call: NA
clone_size: many
v_call: TRBV5-1
j_call: TRBJ2-3
cdr3_aa: CASSWRRFSTDTQYF
cdr3_nt: TGCGCCAGCAGCTGGCGGAGATTTAGCACAGATACGCAGTATTTT

d_call: NA
clone_size: many
v_call: TRBV5-1
j_call: TRBJ2-2
cdr3_aa: CASSFVGTTGELFF
cdr3_nt: TGCGCCAGCAGCTTTGTAGGAACCACCGGGGAGCTGTTTTTT

d_call: NA
clone_size: many
v_call: TRBV5-1
j_call: TRBJ2-7
cdr3_aa: CASSLEGLDEQYF
cdr3_nt: TGCGCCAGCAGCTTGGAAGGTTTGGACGAGCAGTACTTC

d_call: NA
clone_size: few
v_call: TRBV5-4
j_call: TRBJ2-3
cdr3_aa: CASSLAVASGTDTQYF
cdr3_nt: TGTGCCAGCAGCTTGGCCGTAGCTAGCGGCACAGATACGCAGTATTTT

d_call: NA
clone_size: many
v_call: TRBV6-1
j_call: TRBJ1-5
cdr3_aa: CASKEARNQPQHF
cdr3_nt: TGTGCCAGCAAAGAGGCACGCAATCAGCCCCAGCATTTT

d_call: NA
clone_size: many
v_call: TRBV29-1
j_call: TRBJ1-5
cdr3_aa: CSAQWDSNQPQHF
cdr3_nt: TGCAGCGCCCAATGGGATAGCAATCAGCCCCAGCATTTT

d_call: NA
clone_size: many
v_call: TRBV5-1
j_call: TRBJ2-2
cdr3_aa: CASGPGTANTGELFF
cdr3_nt: TGCGCCAGCGGACCTGGGACGGCGAACACCGGGGAGCTGTTTTTT

d_call: NA
clone_size: many
v_call: TRBV7-2
j_call: TRBJ2-1
cdr3_aa: CASSFTSYEQFF
cdr3_nt: TGTGCCAGCAGCTTCACTAGTTATGAGCAGTTCTTC

d_call: TRBD1
clone_size: many
v_call: TRBV5-1
j_call: TRBJ1-2
cdr3_aa: CASSQTGQGGVGYGYTF
cdr3_nt: TGCGCCAGCAGCCAGACGGGACAGGGAGGTGTAGGCTATGGCTACACCTTC

d_call: TRBD2
clone_size: many
v_call: TRBV12-3/TRBV12-4
j_call: TRBJ2-1
cdr3_aa: CASSVRGGHNEQFF
cdr3_nt: TGTGCCAGCAGTGTTCGGGGAGGGCACAATGAGCAGTTCTTC

d_call: NA
clone_size: many
v_call: TRBV5-4
j_call: TRBJ2-3
cdr3_aa: CASSLGPAGPTDTQYF
cdr3_nt: TGTGCCAGCAGCTTGGGACCGGCAGGCCCCACAGATACGCAGTATTTT

d_call: NA
clone_size: few
v_call: TRBV5-1
j_call: TRBJ2-3
cdr3_aa: CASGDSSGTDTQYF
cdr3_nt: TGCGCCAGCGGCGACAGCTCAGGGACAGATACGCAGTATTTT

d_call: NA
clone_size: many
v_call: TRBV20-1
j_call: TRBJ2-3
cdr3_aa: CSAANKDGTDTQYF
cdr3_nt: TGCAGTGCTGCAAACAAGGACGGCACAGATACGCAGTATTTT

d_call: NA
clone_size: many
v_call: TRBV9
j_call: TRBJ2-1
cdr3_aa: CASSPTRGAYNEQFF
cdr3_nt: TGTGCCAGCAGCCCAACAAGGGGGGCCTACAATGAGCAGTTCTTC

d_call: NA
clone_size: many
v_call: TRBV7-2
j_call: TRBJ2-1
cdr3_aa: CASSDPNNEQFF
cdr3_nt: TGTGCCAGCAGCGACCCCAACAATGAGCAGTTCTTC

d_call: NA
clone_size: many
v_call: TRBV20-1
j_call: TRBJ1-1
cdr3_aa: CSARKGEAFF
cdr3_nt: TGCAGTGCTAGAAAGGGGGAGGCTTTCTTT

d_call: TRBD1
clone_size: many
v_call: TRBV20-1
j_call: TRBJ2-5
cdr3_aa: CSARDRQETQYF
cdr3_nt: TGCAGTGCGAGGGACAGGCAAGAGACCCAGTACTTC

d_call: NA
clone_size: many
v_call: TRBV14
j_call: TRBJ1-6
cdr3_aa: CASSQYGINSPLHF
cdr3_nt: TGTGCCAGCAGCCAATACGGCATTAATTCACCCCTCCACTTT

d_call: TRBD1
clone_size: NA
v_call: TRBV7-9
j_call: TRBJ2-7
cdr3_aa: CASSPFPAQGARGKQYF
cdr3_nt: TGTGCCAGCAGCCCATTCCCGGCGCAGGGGGCGCGGGGCAAGCAGTACTTC

d_call: NA
clone_size: NA
v_call: TRBV6-2/TRBV6-3
j_call: TRBJ1-5
cdr3_aa: CASSQGGLQHF
cdr3_nt: TGTGCCAGCAGTCAGGGTGGGCTCCAGCATTTT

d_call: TRBD1
clone_size: many
v_call: TRBV20-1
j_call: TRBJ2-4
cdr3_aa: CSAWPGQGGGIQYF
cdr3_nt: TGCAGTGCTTGGCCGGGACAGGGAGGGGGAATTCAGTACTTC